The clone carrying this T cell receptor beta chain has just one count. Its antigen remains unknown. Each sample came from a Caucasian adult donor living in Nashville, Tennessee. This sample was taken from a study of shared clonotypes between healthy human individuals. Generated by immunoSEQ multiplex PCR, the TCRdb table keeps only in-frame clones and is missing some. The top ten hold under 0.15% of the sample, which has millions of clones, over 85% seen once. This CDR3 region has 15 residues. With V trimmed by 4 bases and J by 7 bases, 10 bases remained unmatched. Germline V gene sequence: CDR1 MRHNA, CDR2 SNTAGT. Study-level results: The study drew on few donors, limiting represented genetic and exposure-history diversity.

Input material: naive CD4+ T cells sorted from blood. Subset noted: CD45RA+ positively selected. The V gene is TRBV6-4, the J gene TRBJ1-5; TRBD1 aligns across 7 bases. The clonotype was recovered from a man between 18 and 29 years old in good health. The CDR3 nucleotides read TGTGCCAGCAGTGCCCGACAGGGTTGCGGGCAGCCCCAGCATTTT. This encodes CASSARQGCGQPQHF.